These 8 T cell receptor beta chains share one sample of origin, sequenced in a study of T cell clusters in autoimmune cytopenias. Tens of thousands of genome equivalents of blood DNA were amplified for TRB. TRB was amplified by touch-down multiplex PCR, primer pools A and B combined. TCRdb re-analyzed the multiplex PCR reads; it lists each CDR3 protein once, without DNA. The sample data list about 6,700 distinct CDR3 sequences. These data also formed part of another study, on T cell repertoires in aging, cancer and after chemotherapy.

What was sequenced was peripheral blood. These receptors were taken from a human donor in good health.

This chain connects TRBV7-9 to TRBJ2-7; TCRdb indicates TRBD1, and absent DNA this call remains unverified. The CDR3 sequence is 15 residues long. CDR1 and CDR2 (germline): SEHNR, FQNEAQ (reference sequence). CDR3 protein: CASSLGDRPPYEQYF.

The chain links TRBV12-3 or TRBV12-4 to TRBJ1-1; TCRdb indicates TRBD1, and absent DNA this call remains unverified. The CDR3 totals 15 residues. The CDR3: CASSPGDRAYTEAFF.

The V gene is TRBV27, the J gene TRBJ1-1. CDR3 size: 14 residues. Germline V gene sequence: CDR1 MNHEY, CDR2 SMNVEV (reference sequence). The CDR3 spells CASSLSRKNTEAFF.

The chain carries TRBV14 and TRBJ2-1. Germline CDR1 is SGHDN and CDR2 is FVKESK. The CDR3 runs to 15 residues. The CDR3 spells CASSPQGALYNEQFF.

The CDR3 is CASSPSYEQYF. This chain connects TRBV6-4 to TRBJ2-7. This CDR3 contains 11 residues. Germline loops: CDR1 MRHNA, CDR2 SNTAGT.

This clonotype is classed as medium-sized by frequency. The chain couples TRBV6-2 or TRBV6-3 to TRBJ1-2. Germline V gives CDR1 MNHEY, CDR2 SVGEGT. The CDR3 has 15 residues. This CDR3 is CASRARGPANYGYTF.

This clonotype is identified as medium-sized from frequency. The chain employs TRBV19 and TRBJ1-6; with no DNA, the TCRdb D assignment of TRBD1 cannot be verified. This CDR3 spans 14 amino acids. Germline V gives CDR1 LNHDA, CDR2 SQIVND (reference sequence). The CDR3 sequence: CASSPQGGHSPLHF.

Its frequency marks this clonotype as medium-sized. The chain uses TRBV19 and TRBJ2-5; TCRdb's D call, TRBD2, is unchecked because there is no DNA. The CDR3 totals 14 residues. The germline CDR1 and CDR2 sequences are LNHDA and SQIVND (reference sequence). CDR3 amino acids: CALDSGRCVETQYF.